The sequence of this T cell receptor beta chain was determined in a study of post-analysis software for immune sequencing data. Overall study findings and caveats: Among four or five TRBV segments more frequent in patients than controls were TRBV5-6, TRBV5-1 and TRBV20-1.

Of note for this clonotype: The antigen remains unidentified.

Incorporated into the TCR beta cDNA libraries were unique molecular identifiers, which served to reduce PCR and sequencing biases. One entry per CDR3 protein, called by TCRdb with MiXCR from the PCR reads. The sample records about half a million distinct CDR3 sequences, around 31% being singletons. Per germline, CDR1 SGDLS and CDR2 YYNGEE. V was clipped by 1 base and J by 1 base, with 11 bases between them. There are 15 residues in the CDR3. The sequenced sample was blood. The clonotype was recovered from a girl under 18 with multiple sclerosis. The chain links TRBV9 to TRBJ1-1; weak D call: TRBD1 (5 bases). CDR3 nucleotide sequence: TGTGCCAGCAGCGTAAAGGGGACTCCGAACACTGAAGCTTTCTTT. This translates into CASSVKGTPNTEAFF. Drawing the rest from reference TRBV9 and TRBJ1-1, the complete variable domain is DSGVTQTPKHLITATGQRVTLRCSPRSGDLSVYWYQQSLDQGLQFLIQYYNGEERAKGNILERFSAQQFPDLHSELNLSSLELGDSALYFCASSVKGTPNTEAFFGQGTRLTVV.